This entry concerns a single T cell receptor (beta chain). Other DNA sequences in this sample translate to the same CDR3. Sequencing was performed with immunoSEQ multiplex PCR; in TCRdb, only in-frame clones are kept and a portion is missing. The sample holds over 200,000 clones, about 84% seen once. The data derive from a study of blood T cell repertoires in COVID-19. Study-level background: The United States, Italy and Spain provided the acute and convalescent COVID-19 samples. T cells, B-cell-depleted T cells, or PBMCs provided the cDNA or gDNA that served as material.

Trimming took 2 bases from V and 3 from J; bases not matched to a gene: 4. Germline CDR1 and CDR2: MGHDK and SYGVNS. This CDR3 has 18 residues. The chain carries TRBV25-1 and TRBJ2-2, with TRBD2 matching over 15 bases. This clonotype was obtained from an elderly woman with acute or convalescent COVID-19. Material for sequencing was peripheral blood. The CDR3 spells CASSELGTSGRHTGELFF. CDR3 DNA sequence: TGTGCCAGCAGTGAACTCGGGACTAGCGGGAGGCACACCGGGGAGCTGTTTTTT.